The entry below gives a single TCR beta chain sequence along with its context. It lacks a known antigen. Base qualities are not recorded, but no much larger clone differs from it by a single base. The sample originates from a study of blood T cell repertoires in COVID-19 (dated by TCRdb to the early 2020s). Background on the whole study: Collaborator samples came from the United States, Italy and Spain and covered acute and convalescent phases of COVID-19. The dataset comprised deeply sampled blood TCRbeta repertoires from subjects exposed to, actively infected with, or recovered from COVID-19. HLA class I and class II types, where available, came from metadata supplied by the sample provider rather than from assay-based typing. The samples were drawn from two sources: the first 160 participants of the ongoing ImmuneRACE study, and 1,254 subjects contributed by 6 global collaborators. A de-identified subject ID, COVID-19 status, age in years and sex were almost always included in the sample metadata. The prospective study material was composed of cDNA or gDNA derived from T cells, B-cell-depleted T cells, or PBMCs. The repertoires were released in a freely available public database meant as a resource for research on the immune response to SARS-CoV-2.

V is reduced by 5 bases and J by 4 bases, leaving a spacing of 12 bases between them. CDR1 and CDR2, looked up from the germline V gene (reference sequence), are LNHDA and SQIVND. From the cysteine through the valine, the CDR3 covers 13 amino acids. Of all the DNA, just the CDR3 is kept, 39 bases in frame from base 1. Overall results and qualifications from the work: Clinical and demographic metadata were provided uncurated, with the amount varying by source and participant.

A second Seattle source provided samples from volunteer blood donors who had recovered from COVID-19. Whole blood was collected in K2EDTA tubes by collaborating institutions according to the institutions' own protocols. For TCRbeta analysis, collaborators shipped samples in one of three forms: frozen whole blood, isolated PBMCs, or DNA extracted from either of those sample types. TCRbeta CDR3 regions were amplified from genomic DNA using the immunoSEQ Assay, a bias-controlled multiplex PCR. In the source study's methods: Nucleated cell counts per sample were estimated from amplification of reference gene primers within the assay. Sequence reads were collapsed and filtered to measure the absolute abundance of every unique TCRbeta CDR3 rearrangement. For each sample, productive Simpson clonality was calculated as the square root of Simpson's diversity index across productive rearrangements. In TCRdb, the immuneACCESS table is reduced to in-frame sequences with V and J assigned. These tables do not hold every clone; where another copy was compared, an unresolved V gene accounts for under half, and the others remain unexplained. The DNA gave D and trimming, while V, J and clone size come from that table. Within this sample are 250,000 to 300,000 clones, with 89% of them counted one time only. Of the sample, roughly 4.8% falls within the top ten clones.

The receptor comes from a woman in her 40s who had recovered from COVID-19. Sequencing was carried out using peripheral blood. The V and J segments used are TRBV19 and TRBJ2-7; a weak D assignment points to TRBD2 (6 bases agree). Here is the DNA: TGTGCCAGTAGTCCCGGAGGGCCTTACGAGCAGTACGTC. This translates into CASSPGGPYEQYV.